The rows below give T cell receptor beta chains drawn from one sample of a study of blood T cell repertoires in COVID-19. Data came from immunoSEQ multiplex PCR; TCRdb stores just in-frame clones and leaves some out. The table shows under 250,000 clones, with 75% to 90% occurring only once. What was sequenced was peripheral blood. Receptors were obtained from a woman in her 70s with active or convalescent COVID-19. Each CDR3 is given with its conserved first and last residue. A D gene is named only where the DNA matches it firmly. A row's size may be missing; if present it is once, few, many or a size class.

J: TRBJ2-5; D: -; V: TRBV11-2; size: -; CDR3: CASSLGRQETQYF; DNA: TGTGCCAGCAGCTTAGGCAGGCAAGAGACCCAGTACTTC
J: TRBJ2-5; D: -; V: TRBV12-5; size: -; CDR3: CASGQDLEETQYF; DNA: TGTGCTAGTGGCCAGGATTTAGAAGAGACCCAGTACTTC
J: TRBJ1-1; D: -; V: TRBV5-4; size: -; CDR3: CASSRRAEEAFF; DNA: TGTGCCAGCAGCCGGAGAGCAGAAGAAGCTTTCTTT
J: TRBJ1-2; D: -; V: TRBV27; size: -; CDR3: CASTVDGYTF; DNA: TGTGCCAGCACTGTAGATGGCTACACCTTC
J: TRBJ1-2; D: TRBD1; V: TRBV6-5; size: -; CDR3: CASTDLTGSGGYTF; DNA: TGTGCCAGCACCGACCTGACAGGGTCGGGTGGCTACACCTTC
J: TRBJ1-4; D: -; V: TRBV5-1; size: -; CDR3: CASSLATGVEEKLFF; DNA: TGCGCCAGCAGCTTGGCAACAGGCGTAGAGGAAAAACTGTTTTTT
J: TRBJ1-1; D: -; V: TRBV7-9; size: -; CDR3: CASSGLLANTEAFF; DNA: TGTGCCAGCAGCGGGCTTCTCGCGAACACTGAAGCTTTCTTT
J: TRBJ1-2; D: -; V: TRBV18; size: -; CDR3: CASSPSGEGYTF; DNA: TGTGCCAGCTCACCATCAGGGGAGGGCTACACCTTC
J: TRBJ1-1; D: -; V: TRBV3-1/TRBV3-2; size: once; CDR3: CASSQDAGIGEAFF; DNA: TGTGCCAGCAGCCAAGATGCAGGGATAGGTGAAGCTTTCTTT
J: TRBJ1-5; D: TRBD1; V: TRBV6-2/TRBV6-3; size: -; CDR3: CASSRPGQGLLQPQHF; DNA: TGTGCCAGCAGTAGGCCGGGACAGGGGCTTTTACAGCCCCAGCATTTT
J: TRBJ1-2; D: -; V: TRBV6-6; size: -; CDR3: CASFLVGGFGYTF; DNA: TGTGCCAGCTTCCTTGTTGGGGGGTTTGGCTACACCTTC
J: TRBJ2-3; D: TRBD1; V: TRBV29-1; size: -; CDR3: CSVTGQENTDTQYF; DNA: TGCAGCGTCACGGGACAGGAAAACACAGATACGCAGTATTTT
J: TRBJ1-1; D: -; V: TRBV15; size: -; CDR3: CATSRDRGIAEAFF; DNA: TGTGCCACCAGCAGAGATAGGGGGATCGCTGAAGCTTTCTTT
J: TRBJ1-3; D: -; V: TRBV5-1; size: -; CDR3: CASSLGVGLSSGNTIYF; DNA: TGCGCCAGCAGCTTGGGTGTCGGACTTAGCTCTGGAAACACCATATATTTT
J: TRBJ1-5; D: TRBD1; V: TRBV28; size: -; CDR3: CASTKQGVDQPQHF; DNA: TGTGCCAGCACCAAACAGGGGGTAGATCAGCCCCAGCATTTT
J: TRBJ1-2; D: TRBD1; V: TRBV29-1; size: -; CDR3: CSVDRDRTYGYTF; DNA: TGCAGCGTTGACCGGGACAGGACGTATGGCTACACCTTC
J: TRBJ1-5; D: -; V: TRBV7-2; size: -; CDR3: CASSLLRDSNQPQHF; DNA: TGTGCCAGCAGCTTGCTCAGGGATAGCAATCAGCCCCAGCATTTT
J: TRBJ2-7; D: TRBD2; V: TRBV11-2; size: once; CDR3: CASSPFGREYEQYF; DNA: TGTGCCAGCAGCCCCTTCGGGCGGGAGTACGAGCAGTACTTC
J: TRBJ2-7; D: -; V: TRBV18; size: -; CDR3: CASSPNRDSIYEQYF; DNA: TGTGCCAGCTCACCAAACCGGGACTCGATCTACGAGCAGTACTTC
J: TRBJ2-5; D: TRBD2; V: TRBV7-8; size: -; CDR3: CASSPTSGAETQYF; DNA: TGTGCCAGCAGCCCGACTAGCGGGGCAGAGACCCAGTACTTC
J: TRBJ2-5; D: -; V: TRBV6-5; size: -; CDR3: CASSYSGSEETQYF; DNA: TGTGCCAGCAGTTATTCCGGGAGCGAAGAGACCCAGTACTTC
J: TRBJ1-2; D: TRBD1; V: TRBV28; size: -; CDR3: CASGTGGNYGYTF; DNA: TGTGCCAGCGGGACAGGGGGCAACTATGGCTACACCTTC
J: TRBJ1-1; D: -; V: TRBV3-1/TRBV3-2; size: -; CDR3: CASSPLAQNTEAFF; DNA: TGTGCCAGCAGCCCATTGGCTCAGAACACTGAAGCTTTCTTT
J: TRBJ2-5; D: TRBD2; V: TRBV4-1; size: -; CDR3: CATARGEQETQYF; DNA: TGCGCCACCGCGCGGGGGGAGCAAGAGACCCAGTACTTC
J: TRBJ1-3; D: -; V: TRBV2; size: few; CDR3: CASRQQLGNTIYF; DNA: TGTGCCAGCAGGCAACAGCTTGGAAACACCATATATTTT
J: TRBJ2-2; D: TRBD2; V: TRBV5-4; size: -; CDR3: CASSLLAGAPTGELFF; DNA: TGTGCCAGCAGCTTACTAGCGGGGGCACCCACCGGGGAGCTGTTTTTT
J: TRBJ2-1; D: TRBD2; V: TRBV6-2/TRBV6-3; size: -; CDR3: CASSSRTSGRASYNEQFF; DNA: TGTGCCAGCAGTTCGCGGACTAGCGGGAGGGCGTCCTACAATGAGCAGTTCTTC
J: TRBJ2-3; D: -; V: TRBV4-1; size: -; CDR3: CASSQGRQSTDTQYF; DNA: TGCGCCAGCAGCCAAGGGCGACAGTCCACAGATACGCAGTATTTT
J: TRBJ2-3; D: TRBD2; V: TRBV2; size: many; CDR3: CASNAGGPDTQYF; DNA: TGTGCCAGCAATGCGGGGGGCCCAGATACGCAGTATTTT
J: TRBJ1-2; D: -; V: TRBV18; size: -; CDR3: CASSGINYGYTF; DNA: TGTGCCAGCTCCGGGATTAACTATGGCTACACCTTC
J: TRBJ2-7; D: TRBD2; V: TRBV5-1; size: -; CDR3: CASSLVMAGVDEQYF; DNA: TGCGCCAGCAGCCTGGTAATGGCGGGAGTGGACGAGCAGTACTTC
J: TRBJ2-3; D: -; V: TRBV11-2; size: -; CDR3: CASSRLSRADTQYF; DNA: TGTGCCAGCAGCCGCCTTTCCCGGGCAGATACGCAGTATTTT
J: TRBJ2-1; D: TRBD2; V: TRBV7-2; size: -; CDR3: CASSLALAGGLNEQFF; DNA: TGTGCCAGCAGCTTAGCATTAGCGGGGGGGCTCAATGAGCAGTTCTTC
J: TRBJ2-1; D: TRBD2; V: TRBV4-3; size: -; CDR3: CASSQLGLASYNEQFF; DNA: TGCGCCAGCAGCCAATTGGGACTAGCGTCCTACAATGAGCAGTTCTTC
J: TRBJ1-3; D: -; V: TRBV7-9; size: -; CDR3: CASSDYLHWGGSGNTIYF; DNA: TGTGCCAGCAGCGACTATCTGCATTGGGGGGGTAGTGGAAACACCATATATTTT
J: TRBJ1-5; D: -; V: TRBV19; size: -; CDR3: CASTAGIGNQPQHF; DNA: TGTGCCAGTACGGCGGGTATAGGCAATCAGCCCCAGCATTTT
J: TRBJ1-5; D: TRBD1; V: TRBV15; size: -; CDR3: CATSRVGQGVNQPQHF; DNA: TGTGCCACCAGCAGAGTGGGACAGGGAGTCAATCAGCCCCAGCATTTT
J: TRBJ1-2; D: -; V: TRBV5-1; size: -; CDR3: CASSFGLGANYGYTF; DNA: TGCGCCAGCAGCTTTGGGCTCGGGGCTAACTATGGCTACACCTTC
J: TRBJ1-3; D: -; V: TRBV24-1; size: -; CDR3: CATTHQGSFLAGNTIYF; DNA: TGTGCCACCACCCACCAGGGAAGTTTCTTGGCTGGAAACACCATATATTTT
J: TRBJ1-6; D: TRBD1; V: TRBV5-1; size: -; CDR3: CASRPAGTGSAPLHF; DNA: TGCGCCAGCAGACCTGCCGGGACAGGGAGCGCACCCCTCCACTTT
J: TRBJ2-2; D: -; V: TRBV11-2; size: -; CDR3: CASSLGTNTGELFF; DNA: TGTGCCAGCAGCTTAGGGACAAACACCGGGGAGCTGTTTTTT
J: TRBJ2-1; D: TRBD1; V: TRBV6-4; size: -; CDR3: CASSASGTALNEQFF; DNA: TGTGCCAGCAGTGCGTCCGGGACAGCCTTAAATGAGCAGTTCTTC
J: TRBJ2-7; D: TRBD2; V: TRBV5-1; size: few; CDR3: CASNRDGGIDEQYF; DNA: TGCGCCAGCAACCGGGACGGGGGGATCGACGAGCAGTACTTC
J: TRBJ2-5; D: -; V: TRBV28; size: -; CDR3: CASQWAGAEETQYF; DNA: TGTGCCTCCCAGTGGGCGGGGGCTGAAGAGACCCAGTACTTC
J: TRBJ1-1; D: -; V: TRBV4-2; size: once; CDR3: CASSQDRGSRGAFF; DNA: TGTGCCAGCAGCCAAGATCGCGGCAGCAGGGGAGCTTTCTTT
J: TRBJ1-2; D: -; V: TRBV2; size: -; CDR3: CASNPFRDYYGYTF; DNA: TGTGCCAGCAATCCCTTCAGGGATTACTATGGCTACACCTTC
J: TRBJ2-3; D: -; V: TRBV5-1; size: -; CDR3: CASSPLRQGGDTQYF; DNA: TGCGCCAGCAGTCCTCTCCGACAGGGAGGAGATACGCAGTATTTT
J: TRBJ1-4; D: -; V: TRBV5-1; size: -; CDR3: CASSLAGGYEKLFF; DNA: TGCGCCAGCAGTCTTGCGGGGGGATATGAAAAACTGTTTTTT
J: TRBJ2-2; D: TRBD2; V: TRBV7-8; size: -; CDR3: CASSEALAKGELFF; DNA: TGTGCCAGCAGCGAAGCACTAGCGAAGGGGGAGCTGTTTTTT
J: TRBJ2-1; D: TRBD2; V: TRBV5-5; size: -; CDR3: CASSNRLAGSDNEQFF; DNA: TGTGCCAGCAGCAATCGGCTAGCGGGGAGTGACAATGAGCAGTTCTTC
J: TRBJ1-4; D: TRBD1; V: TRBV4-1; size: -; CDR3: CASSQVSTGGYEKLFF; DNA: TGCGCCAGCAGCCAAGTTTCGACAGGGGGGTACGAAAAACTGTTTTTT
J: TRBJ2-5; D: TRBD2; V: TRBV7-9; size: -; CDR3: CASSLGIAGNQETQYF; DNA: TGTGCCAGCAGCTTAGGTATAGCGGGGAACCAAGAGACCCAGTACTTC
J: TRBJ1-2; D: -; V: TRBV7-9; size: -; CDR3: CASSLYQDSTGYTF; DNA: TGTGCCAGCAGCCTCTACCAGGACAGTACTGGCTACACCTTC
J: TRBJ2-2; D: -; V: TRBV5-1; size: -; CDR3: CASSSGHNTGELFF; DNA: TGCGCCAGCAGCTCGGGACACAACACCGGGGAGCTGTTTTTT
J: TRBJ2-1; D: TRBD2; V: TRBV30; size: -; CDR3: CAWSSGTSGRAQFF; DNA: TGTGCCTGGAGTTCCGGGACTAGCGGACGCGCGCAGTTCTTC
J: TRBJ2-3; D: -; V: TRBV28; size: -; CDR3: CASTPPGPQQVADTQYF; DNA: TGTGCCAGCACCCCGCCCGGACCTCAACAGGTGGCAGATACGCAGTATTTT
J: TRBJ1-2; D: -; V: TRBV6-5; size: -; CDR3: CASSPGIRDYGYTF; DNA: TGTGCCAGCAGTCCGGGGATCCGGGACTATGGCTACACCTTC